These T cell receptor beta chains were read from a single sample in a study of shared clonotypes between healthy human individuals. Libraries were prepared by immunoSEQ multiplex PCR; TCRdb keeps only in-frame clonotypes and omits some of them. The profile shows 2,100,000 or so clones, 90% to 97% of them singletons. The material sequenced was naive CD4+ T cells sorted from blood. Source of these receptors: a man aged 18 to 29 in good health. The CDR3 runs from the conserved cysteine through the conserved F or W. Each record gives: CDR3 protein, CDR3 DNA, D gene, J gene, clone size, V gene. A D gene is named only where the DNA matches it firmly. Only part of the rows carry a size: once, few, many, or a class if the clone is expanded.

CASSLAPTSSYEQYF,TGTGCCAGCAGCTTGGCCCCGACTAGCAGCTACGAGCAGTACTTC,TRBD2,TRBJ2-7,.,TRBV5-6
CASRLGNTIYF,TGTGCCAGCAGACTTGGAAACACCATATATTTT,.,TRBJ1-3,.,TRBV27
CASSPRGGINEKLFF,TGTGCCAGCTCACCACGAGGGGGGATTAATGAAAAACTGTTTTTT,.,TRBJ1-4,.,TRBV18
CASSLEDGSYEQYF,TGTGCCAGCAGCTTAGAGGACGGCTCCTACGAGCAGTACTTC,.,TRBJ2-7,.,TRBV7-2
CASSESGAGNAKNIQYF,TGCGCCAGCAGTGAGTCGGGAGCGGGGAATGCCAAAAACATTCAGTACTTC,TRBD2,TRBJ2-4,.,TRBV10-1
CASSRFTSGSVDTQYF,TGCGCCAGCAGCAGATTTACTAGCGGGAGTGTGGATACGCAGTATTTT,TRBD2,TRBJ2-3,.,TRBV5-1
CASCLNEGTEAFF,TGCGCCAGCTGCCTGAATGAAGGCACTGAAGCTTTCTTT,.,TRBJ1-1,.,TRBV5-1
CASSGGETQYF,TGTGCCAGCTCTGGGGGGGAGACCCAGTACTTC,.,TRBJ2-5,.,TRBV11-1
CASSSWAGVRPGELFF,TGTGCCAGCAGTTCATGGGCAGGGGTTCGGCCCGGGGAGCTGTTTTTT,.,TRBJ2-2,once,TRBV6-5
CASSSPTGEAGNTIYF,TGTGCCAGCAGTTCCCCTACTGGGGAGGCAGGAAACACCATATATTTT,.,TRBJ1-3,.,TRBV6-4
CASYPRQGNEKLFF,TGTGCCAGCTACCCAAGGCAGGGTAATGAAAAACTGTTTTTT,.,TRBJ1-4,.,TRBV18
CAWSDLGSGQPQHF,TGTGCCTGGAGCGATCTTGGAAGCGGTCAGCCCCAGCATTTT,.,TRBJ1-5,.,TRBV30
CASSYRAGEQFF,TGTGCCAGCAGCTACCGCGCCGGAGAGCAGTTCTTC,.,TRBJ2-1,.,TRBV2
CASSPKGGLVTNYGYTF,TGTGCCAGCAGCCCCAAGGGCGGATTAGTAACTAACTATGGCTACACCTTC,.,TRBJ1-2,.,TRBV5-4
CASSLGAGMQSPLHF,TGTGCCAGCAGCTTGGGTGCAGGGATGCAATCACCCCTCCACTTT,.,TRBJ1-6,.,TRBV5-4
CASSQDRPYGYTF,TGTGCCAGCAGCCAGGACAGGCCCTATGGCTACACCTTC,TRBD1,TRBJ1-2,.,TRBV7-2
CASSVDGGTTDTQYF,TGTGCCAGCAGTGTGGACGGGGGGACCACAGATACGCAGTATTTT,TRBD2,TRBJ2-3,.,TRBV2
CASSPTGQGTNYGYTF,TGCGCCAGCAGCCCCACGGGACAGGGAACCAACTATGGCTACACCTTC,TRBD1,TRBJ1-2,.,TRBV5-1
CASSITGGDTEAFF,TGTGCCAGCAGTATTACAGGGGGGGACACTGAAGCTTTCTTT,TRBD1,TRBJ1-1,.,TRBV7-2
CASSYSSLGGGYTF,TGTGCCAGCAGTTACTCCTCTTTGGGGGGTGGCTACACCTTC,.,TRBJ1-2,.,TRBV6-5
CASALSYGYTF,TGTGCCAGCGCCCTTTCCTATGGCTACACCTTC,.,TRBJ1-2,.,TRBV2
CASSLRRARTGWNSPLHF,TGTGCCAGCAGCTTACGCAGGGCAAGGACAGGGTGGAATTCACCCCTCCACTTT,TRBD1,TRBJ1-6,.,TRBV13
CAWSSETELASYGYTF,TGTGCCTGGAGTTCCGAGACAGAGCTTGCCTCTTATGGCTACACCTTC,.,TRBJ1-2,.,TRBV30
CASMWVADHPTYEQYF,TGTGCCAGCATGTGGGTAGCGGATCACCCAACCTACGAGCAGTACTTC,.,TRBJ2-7,once,TRBV2
CASSLGQGSSPLHF,TGTGCCAGCAGCTTAGGACAGGGGAGTTCACCCCTCCACTTT,TRBD1,TRBJ1-6,.,TRBV7-3
CASSLAHGVYGYTF,TGTGCCAGCAGCTTGGCCCATGGGGTCTATGGCTACACCTTC,.,TRBJ1-2,.,TRBV5-5
CASSRGTTDTQYF,TGTGCCAGTAGTCGGGGCACCACAGATACGCAGTATTTT,.,TRBJ2-3,.,TRBV19
CASSFAGTEHGYTF,TGTGCCAGCAGCTTCGCCGGGACAGAACATGGCTACACCTTC,TRBD1,TRBJ1-2,.,TRBV7-9
CASSTGARALQTQYF,TGTGCCAGCTCCACAGGGGCCAGGGCCTTGCAGACCCAGTACTTC,TRBD1,TRBJ2-5,once,TRBV28
CASSLGGADTEAFF,TGTGCCAGCAGCTTAGGGGGCGCGGACACTGAAGCTTTCTTT,.,TRBJ1-1,.,TRBV11-3
CASQIPGTANSPLHF,TGTGCCAGCCAGATACCGGGGACAGCTAATTCACCCCTCCACTTT,TRBD1,TRBJ1-6,.,TRBV6-1
CASSLEGSGANVLTF,TGCGCCAGCAGCTTGGAAGGATCTGGGGCCAACGTCCTGACTTTC,.,TRBJ2-6,.,TRBV5-1
CAWKYSNEQFF,TGTGCCTGGAAGTATAGCAATGAGCAGTTCTTC,.,TRBJ2-1,.,TRBV30
CASSLVSGSYEQYF,TGCGCCAGCAGCTTGGTTTCAGGGAGCTACGAGCAGTACTTC,.,TRBJ2-7,.,TRBV5-1
CASKASSSTDTQYF,TGTGCCAGCAAGGCAAGCTCTAGCACAGATACGCAGTATTTT,.,TRBJ2-3,.,TRBV7-2
CASGRDFQETQYF,TGTGCCAGCGGCCGGGACTTCCAAGAGACCCAGTACTTC,.,TRBJ2-5,.,TRBV2
CASRGSSGNTIYF,TGCGCCAGCAGGGGGAGCTCTGGAAACACCATATATTTT,.,TRBJ1-3,once,TRBV5-1
CSVAGRTRDEQYF,TGCAGCGTTGCGGGTAGGACCAGGGACGAGCAGTACTTC,.,TRBJ2-7,.,TRBV29-1
CASSLTSGRPGELFF,TGTGCCAGCAGCTTAACTAGCGGGAGACCCGGGGAGCTGTTTTTT,TRBD2,TRBJ2-2,once,TRBV11-2
CASMGQGQGGTQYF,TGTGCCAGCATGGGACAGGGCCAAGGGGGGACCCAGTACTTC,TRBD1,TRBJ2-5,.,TRBV25-1